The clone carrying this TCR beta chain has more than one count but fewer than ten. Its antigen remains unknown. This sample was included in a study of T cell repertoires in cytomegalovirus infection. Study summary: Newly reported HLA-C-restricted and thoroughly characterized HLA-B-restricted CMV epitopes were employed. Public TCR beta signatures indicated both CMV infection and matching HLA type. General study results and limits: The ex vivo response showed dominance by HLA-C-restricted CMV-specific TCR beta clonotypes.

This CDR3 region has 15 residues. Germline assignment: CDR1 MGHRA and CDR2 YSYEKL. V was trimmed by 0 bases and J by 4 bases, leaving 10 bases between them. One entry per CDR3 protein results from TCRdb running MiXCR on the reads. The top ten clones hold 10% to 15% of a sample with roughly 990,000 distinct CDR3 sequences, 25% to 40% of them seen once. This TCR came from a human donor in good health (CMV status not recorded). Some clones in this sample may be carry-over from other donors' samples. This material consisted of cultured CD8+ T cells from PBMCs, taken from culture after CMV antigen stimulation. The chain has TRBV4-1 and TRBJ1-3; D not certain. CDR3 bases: TGCGCCAGCAGCCAAGAAACCCCGGCAGGAAACACCATATATTTT. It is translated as CASSQETPAGNTIYF.